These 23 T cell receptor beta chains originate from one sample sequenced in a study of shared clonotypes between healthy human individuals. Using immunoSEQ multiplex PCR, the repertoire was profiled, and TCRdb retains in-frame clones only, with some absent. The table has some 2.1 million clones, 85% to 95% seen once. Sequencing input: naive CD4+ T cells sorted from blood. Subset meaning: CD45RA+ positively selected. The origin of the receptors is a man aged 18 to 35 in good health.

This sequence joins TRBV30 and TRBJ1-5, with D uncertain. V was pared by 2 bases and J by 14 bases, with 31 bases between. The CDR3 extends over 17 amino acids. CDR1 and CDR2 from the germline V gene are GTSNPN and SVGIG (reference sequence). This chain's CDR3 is CAWSSRGLTASRVLKHF. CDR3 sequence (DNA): TGTGCCTGGAGTTCACGAGGGCTGACCGCGTCGAGGGTTTTGAAGCATTTT.

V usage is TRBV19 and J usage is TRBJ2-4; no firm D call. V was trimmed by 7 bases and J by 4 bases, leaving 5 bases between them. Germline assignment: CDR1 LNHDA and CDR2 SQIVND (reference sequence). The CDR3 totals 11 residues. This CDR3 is CASTSKNIQYF. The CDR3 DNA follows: TGTGCCAGTACGTCGAAAAACATTCAGTACTTC. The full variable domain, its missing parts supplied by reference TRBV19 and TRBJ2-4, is DGGITQSPKYLFRKEGQNVTLSCEQNLNHDAMYWYRQDPGQGLRLIYYSQIVNDFQKGDIAEGYSVSREKKESFPLTVTSAQKNPTAFYLCASTSKNIQYFGAGTRLSVL.

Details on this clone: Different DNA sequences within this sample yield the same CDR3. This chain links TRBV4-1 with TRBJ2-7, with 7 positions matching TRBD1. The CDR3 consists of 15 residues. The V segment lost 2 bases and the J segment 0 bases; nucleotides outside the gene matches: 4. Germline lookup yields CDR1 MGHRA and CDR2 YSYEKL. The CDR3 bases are TGCGCCAGCAGCCAACCCGGGACAGCCTCCTACGAGCAGTACTTC. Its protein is CASSQPGTASYEQYF.

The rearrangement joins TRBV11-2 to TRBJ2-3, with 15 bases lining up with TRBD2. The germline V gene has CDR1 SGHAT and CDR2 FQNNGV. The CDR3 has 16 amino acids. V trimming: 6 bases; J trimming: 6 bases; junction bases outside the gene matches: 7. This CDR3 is CASSSGLAGGPDTQYF. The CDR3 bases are TGTGCCAGCAGTTCCGGACTAGCGGGGGGGCCGGATACGCAGTATTTT.

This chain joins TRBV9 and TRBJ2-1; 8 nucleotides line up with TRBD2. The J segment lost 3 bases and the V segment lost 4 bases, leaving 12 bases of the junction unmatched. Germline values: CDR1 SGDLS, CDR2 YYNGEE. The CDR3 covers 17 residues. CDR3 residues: CASSPPAGRGDYNEQFF. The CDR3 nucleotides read TGTGCCAGCAGCCCTCCTGCGGGGCGGGGGGACTACAATGAGCAGTTCTTC.

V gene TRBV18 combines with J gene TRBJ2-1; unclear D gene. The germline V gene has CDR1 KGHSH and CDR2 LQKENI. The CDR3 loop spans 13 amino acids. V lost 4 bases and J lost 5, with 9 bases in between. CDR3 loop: CASSQLEDNEQFF. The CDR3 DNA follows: TGTGCCAGCTCACAGTTAGAGGACAATGAGCAGTTCTTC.

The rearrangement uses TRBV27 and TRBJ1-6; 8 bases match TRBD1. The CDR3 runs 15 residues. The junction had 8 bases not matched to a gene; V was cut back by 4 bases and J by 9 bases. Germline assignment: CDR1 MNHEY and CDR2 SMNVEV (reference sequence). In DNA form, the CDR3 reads TGTGCCAGCAGTTCCGCGGCCACAGGGGGTTCACCCCTCCACTTT. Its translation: CASSSAATGGSPLHF.

The CDR3 coding sequence is TGTGCCAGCAGTAGACAGGGTTCCTATAATTCACCCCTCCACTTT. It specifies CASSRQGSYNSPLHF. V gene TRBV28 combines with J gene TRBJ1-6; 7 bases align to TRBD1. This CDR3 contains 15 residues. CDR1 is MDHEN and CDR2 is SYDVKM in the germline V gene. V dropped 5 bases and J dropped 1; count of bases not matched to a gene: 2. Variable domain in full (rest from reference TRBV28 and TRBJ1-6): DVKVTQSSRYLVKRTGEKVFLECVQDMDHENMFWYRQDPGLGLRLIYFSYDVKMKEKGDIPEGYSVSREKKERFSLILESASTNQTSMYLCASSRQGSYNSPLHFGNGTRLTVT.

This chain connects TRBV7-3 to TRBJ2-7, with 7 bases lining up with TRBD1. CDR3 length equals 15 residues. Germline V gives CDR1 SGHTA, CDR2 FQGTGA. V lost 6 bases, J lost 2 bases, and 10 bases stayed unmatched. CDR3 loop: CASRPSGGFPYEQYF. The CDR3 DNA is TGTGCCAGCAGGCCCTCAGGGGGTTTCCCCTACGAGCAGTACTTC. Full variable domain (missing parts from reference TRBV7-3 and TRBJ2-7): GAGVSQTPSNKVTEKGKYVELRCDPISGHTALYWYRQSLGQGPEFLIYFQGTGAADDSGLPNDRFFAVRPEGSVSTLKIQRTERGDSAVYLCASRPSGGFPYEQYFGPGTRLTVT.

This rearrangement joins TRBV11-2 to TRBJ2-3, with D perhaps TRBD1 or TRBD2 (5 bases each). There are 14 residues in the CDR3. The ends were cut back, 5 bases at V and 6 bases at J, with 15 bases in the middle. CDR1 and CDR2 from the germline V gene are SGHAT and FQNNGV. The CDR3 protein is CASSASGRWDTQYF. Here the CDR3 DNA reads TGTGCCAGCAGCGCCTCAGGGAGATGGGATACGCAGTATTTT.

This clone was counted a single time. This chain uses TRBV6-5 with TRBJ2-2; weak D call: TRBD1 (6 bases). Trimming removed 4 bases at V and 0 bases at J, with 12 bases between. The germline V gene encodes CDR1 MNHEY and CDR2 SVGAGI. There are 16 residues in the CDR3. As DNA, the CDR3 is TGTGCCAGCAGTTCCATGGGGACATCGAACACCGGGGAGCTGTTTTTT. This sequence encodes CASSSMGTSNTGELFF.

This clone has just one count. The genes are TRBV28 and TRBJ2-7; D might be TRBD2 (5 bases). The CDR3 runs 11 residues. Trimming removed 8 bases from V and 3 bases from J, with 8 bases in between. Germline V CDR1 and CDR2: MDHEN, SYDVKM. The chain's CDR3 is CASVGLYEQYF. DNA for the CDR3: TGTGCCAGCGTCGGACTCTACGAGCAGTACTTC.

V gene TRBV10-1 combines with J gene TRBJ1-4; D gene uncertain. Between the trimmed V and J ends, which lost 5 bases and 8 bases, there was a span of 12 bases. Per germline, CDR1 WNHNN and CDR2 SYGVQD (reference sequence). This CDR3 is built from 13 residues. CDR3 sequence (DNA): TGCGCCAGCAGTCCCGATTCGTACGAAAAACTGTTTTTT. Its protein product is CASSPDSYEKLFF.

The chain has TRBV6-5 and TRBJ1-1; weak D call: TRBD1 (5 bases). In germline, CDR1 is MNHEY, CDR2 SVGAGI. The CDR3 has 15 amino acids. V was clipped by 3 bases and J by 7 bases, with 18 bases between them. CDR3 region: CASSYSGTGQFEAFF. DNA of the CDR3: TGTGCCAGCAGTTATTCTGGGACGGGTCAGTTTGAAGCTTTCTTT.

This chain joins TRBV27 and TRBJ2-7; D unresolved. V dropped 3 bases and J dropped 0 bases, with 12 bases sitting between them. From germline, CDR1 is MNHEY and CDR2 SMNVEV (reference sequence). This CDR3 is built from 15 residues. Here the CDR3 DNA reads TGTGCCAGCAGTTTCAGCCTGAGGAGCTCCTACGAGCAGTACTTC. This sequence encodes CASSFSLRSSYEQYF.

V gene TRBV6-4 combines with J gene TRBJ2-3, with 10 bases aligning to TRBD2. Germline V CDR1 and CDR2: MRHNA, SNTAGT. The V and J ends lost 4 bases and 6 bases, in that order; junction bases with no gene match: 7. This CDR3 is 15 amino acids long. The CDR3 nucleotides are TGTGCCAGCAGTGCTAGCGGGAGAATAGGGGATACGCAGTATTTT. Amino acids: CASSASGRIGDTQYF.

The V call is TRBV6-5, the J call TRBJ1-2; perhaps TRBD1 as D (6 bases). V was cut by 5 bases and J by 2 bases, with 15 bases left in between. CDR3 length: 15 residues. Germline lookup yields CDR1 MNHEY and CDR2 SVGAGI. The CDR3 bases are TGTGCCAGCAGTAGGGGGGCGTCCTCGAACTATGGCTACACCTTC. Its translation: CASSRGASSNYGYTF.

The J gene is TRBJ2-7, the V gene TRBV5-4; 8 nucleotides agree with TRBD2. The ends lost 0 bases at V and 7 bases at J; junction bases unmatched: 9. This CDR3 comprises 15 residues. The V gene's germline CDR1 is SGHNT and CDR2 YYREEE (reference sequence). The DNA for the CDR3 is TGTGCCAGCAGCTTGGATAGCGGGGTGCTTGTGGAGCAGTACTTC. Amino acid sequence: CASSLDSGVLVEQYF.

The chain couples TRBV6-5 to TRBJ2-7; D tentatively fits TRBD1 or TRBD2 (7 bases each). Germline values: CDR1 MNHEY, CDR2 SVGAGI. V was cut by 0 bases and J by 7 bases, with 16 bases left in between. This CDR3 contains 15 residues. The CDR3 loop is CASSYSPAGGEEQYF. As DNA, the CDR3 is TGTGCCAGCAGTTACTCCCCTGCAGGGGGGGAAGAGCAGTACTTC.

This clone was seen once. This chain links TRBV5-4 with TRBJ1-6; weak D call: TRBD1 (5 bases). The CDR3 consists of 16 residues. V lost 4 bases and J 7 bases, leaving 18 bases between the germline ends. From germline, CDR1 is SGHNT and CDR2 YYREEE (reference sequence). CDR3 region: CASSPNNVRGNSPLHF. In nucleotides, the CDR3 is TGTGCCAGCAGCCCAAATAATGTGAGGGGAAATTCACCCCTCCACTTT.

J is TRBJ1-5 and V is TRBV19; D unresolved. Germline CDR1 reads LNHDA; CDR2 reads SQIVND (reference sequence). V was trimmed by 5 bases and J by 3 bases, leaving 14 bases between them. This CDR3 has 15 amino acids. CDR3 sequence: CASSSGRESNQPQHF. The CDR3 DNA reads TGTGCCAGTAGTTCGGGTAGAGAATCCAATCAGCCCCAGCATTTT.

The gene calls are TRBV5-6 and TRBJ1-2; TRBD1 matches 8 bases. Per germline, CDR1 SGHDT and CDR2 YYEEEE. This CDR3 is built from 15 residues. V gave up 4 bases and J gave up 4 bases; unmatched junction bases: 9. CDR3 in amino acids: CASSAQGTGFYGYTF. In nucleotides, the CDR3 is TGTGCCAGCAGCGCCCAGGGGACAGGCTTCTATGGCTACACCTTC.

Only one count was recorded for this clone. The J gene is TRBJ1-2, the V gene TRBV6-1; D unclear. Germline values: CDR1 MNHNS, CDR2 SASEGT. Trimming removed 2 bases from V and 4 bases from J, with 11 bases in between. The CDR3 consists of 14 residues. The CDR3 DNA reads TGTGCCAGCAGTGAATTAATGCAAACCTATGGCTACACCTTC. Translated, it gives CASSELMQTYGYTF.